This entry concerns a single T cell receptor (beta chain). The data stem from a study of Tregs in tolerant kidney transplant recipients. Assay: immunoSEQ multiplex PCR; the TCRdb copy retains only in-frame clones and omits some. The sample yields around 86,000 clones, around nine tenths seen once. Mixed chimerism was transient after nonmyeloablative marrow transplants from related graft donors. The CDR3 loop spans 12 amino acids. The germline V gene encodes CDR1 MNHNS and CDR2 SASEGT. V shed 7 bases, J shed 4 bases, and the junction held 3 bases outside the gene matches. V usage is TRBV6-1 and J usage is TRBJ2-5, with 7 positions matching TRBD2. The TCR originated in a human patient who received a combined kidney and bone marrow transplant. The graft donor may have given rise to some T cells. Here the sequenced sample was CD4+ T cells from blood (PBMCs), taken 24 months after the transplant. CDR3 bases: TGTGCCAGCACCTCGGGGGGAGAGACCCAGTACTTC. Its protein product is CASTSGGETQYF.